This T cell receptor (beta chain) was identified during a study of T cell responses to AZD1222 COVID-19 vaccine. Profiling relied on immunoSEQ multiplex PCR, and the TCRdb table lists in-frame clones only, not all of them. The data show about 150,000 clones, with 92% seen just once and less than 4.5% held by the top ten. The CDR3 sequence is 16 residues long. Trimming took 9 bases from V and 2 from J; bases not matched to a gene: 14. Germline CDR1 and CDR2: SGHNT and YYREEE (reference sequence). Study-wide results and caveats: Spike was spanned by vaccine-associated CD4 TCRs, with dominance at 160-218 and 743-854. A mostly white British donor set with more females was recruited, and clonal diversity was possibly underestimated. The number of AZD1222 recipients seropositive at baseline was only 6 or 7. The breadth and depth of Spike-specific TCRs increased once two AZD1222 doses had been given.

As to this clone: What it binds is unknown.

The sequences come from peripheral blood, collected on day 0 of AZD1222 vaccination. The receptor was derived from an adult in good health. The chain uses TRBV5-4 and TRBJ2-3, with TRBD2 matching over 8 bases. CDR3 protein: CATQRGGRGSTDTQYF. The DNA for the CDR3 is TGTGCCACCCAGCGCGGGGGGCGCGGGTCCACAGATACGCAGTATTTT.